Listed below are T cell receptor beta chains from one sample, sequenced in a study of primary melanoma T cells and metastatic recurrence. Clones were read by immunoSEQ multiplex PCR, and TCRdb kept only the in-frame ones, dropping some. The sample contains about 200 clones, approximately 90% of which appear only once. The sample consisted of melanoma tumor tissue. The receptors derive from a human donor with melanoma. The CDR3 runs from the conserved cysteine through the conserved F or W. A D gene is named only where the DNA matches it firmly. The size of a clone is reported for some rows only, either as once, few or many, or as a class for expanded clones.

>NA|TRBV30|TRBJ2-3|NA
TGTGCCTGGAGTAAAGTTCCAGATACGCAGTATTTT
CAWSKVPDTQYF
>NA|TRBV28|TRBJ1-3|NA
TGTGCCAGCAGTTCAGGAGGGGCCGTAGCTGGAAACACCATATATTTT
CASSSGGAVAGNTIYF
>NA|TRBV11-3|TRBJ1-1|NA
TGTGCCAGCAGCTCCATTACGCGACGGGCTGAAGCTTTCTTT
CASSSITRRAEAFF
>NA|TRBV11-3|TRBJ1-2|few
TGTGCCAGCAGCCACGTCTTCAAAAGGTTGAAAGACTATGGCTACACCTTC
CASSHVFKRLKDYGYTF
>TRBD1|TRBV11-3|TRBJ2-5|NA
TGTGCCAGCAGCTTAGGGGACAGACAAGAGACCCAGTACTTC
CASSLGDRQETQYF
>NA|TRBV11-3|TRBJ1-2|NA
TGTGCCAGCAGCTTGGTGGAGACGCTTAACTATGGCTACACCTTC
CASSLVETLNYGYTF
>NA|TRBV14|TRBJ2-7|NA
TGTGCCAGCAGCCAAGATGTCGCAGCCGAGCAGTACTTC
CASSQDVAAEQYF
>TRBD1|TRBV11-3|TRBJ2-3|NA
TGTGCCAGCAGCTTAACCTGGACAGGTAACGGAGATACGCAGTATTTT
CASSLTWTGNGDTQYF
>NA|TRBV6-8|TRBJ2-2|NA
TGTGCCAGCAATGGGGGGCGAGGGACCGGGGAGCTGTTTTTT
CASNGGRGTGELFF
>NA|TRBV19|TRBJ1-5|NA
TGTGCCAGTAGTATATTCATAGGGTCAGGGAGCAATCAGCCCCAGCATTTT
CASSIFIGSGSNQPQHF
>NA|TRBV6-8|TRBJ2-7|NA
TGTGCCAGCAGTTACTCGTCGCCCGTCTTTGCCGAGCAGTACTTC
CASSYSSPVFAEQYF
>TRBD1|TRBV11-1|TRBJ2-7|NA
TGTGCCAGCAGTTTACGACAGGGACCCTCCTACGAGCAGTACTTC
CASSLRQGPSYEQYF
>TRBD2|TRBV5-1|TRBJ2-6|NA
TGCGCCAGCAAGCGGGGCATAGCGAGTGGGGCCAACGTCCTGACTTTC
CASKRGIASGANVLTF
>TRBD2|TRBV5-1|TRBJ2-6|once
TGCGCCAGCAGCTTCTCTAGCGGGAGACCCCCAGGGGCCAACGTCCTGACTTTC
CASSFSSGRPPGANVLTF
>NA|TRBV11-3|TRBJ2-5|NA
TGTGCCAGCAGCCTCAGACAGAGCCCTGGACGTCAAGAGACCCAGTACTTC
CASSLRQSPGRQETQYF
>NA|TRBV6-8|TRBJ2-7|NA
TGTGCCAGCAGTTACCGAGACAGCTACGAGCAGTACTTC
CASSYRDSYEQYF
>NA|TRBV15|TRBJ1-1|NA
TGTGCCACCAGCAGAGCCGCTCTTGTGAACACTGAAGCTTTCTTT
CATSRAALVNTEAFF
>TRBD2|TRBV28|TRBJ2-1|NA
TGTGCCAGCAGATCGTGGGGGGGCTACAATGAGCAGTTCTTC
CASRSWGGYNEQFF
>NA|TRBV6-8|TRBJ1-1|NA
TGTGCCAGCAGTCACAGAGGGGAACGGATGAACACTGAAGCTTTTTTT
CASSHRGERMNTEAFF
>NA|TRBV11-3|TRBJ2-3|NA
TGTGCCAGCAGCTATAACACGGGTAGCACAGATACGCAGTATTTT
CASSYNTGSTDTQYF